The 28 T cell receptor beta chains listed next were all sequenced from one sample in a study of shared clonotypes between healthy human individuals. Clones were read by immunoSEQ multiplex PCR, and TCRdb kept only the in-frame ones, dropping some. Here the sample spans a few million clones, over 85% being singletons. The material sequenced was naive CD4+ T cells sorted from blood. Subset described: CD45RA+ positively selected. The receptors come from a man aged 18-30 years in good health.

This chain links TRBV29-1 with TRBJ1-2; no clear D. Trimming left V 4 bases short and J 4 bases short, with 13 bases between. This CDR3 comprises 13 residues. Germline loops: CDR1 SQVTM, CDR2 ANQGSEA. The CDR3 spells CSVGQVASYGYTF. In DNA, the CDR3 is TGCAGCGTTGGTCAGGTCGCTAGCTATGGCTACACCTTC.

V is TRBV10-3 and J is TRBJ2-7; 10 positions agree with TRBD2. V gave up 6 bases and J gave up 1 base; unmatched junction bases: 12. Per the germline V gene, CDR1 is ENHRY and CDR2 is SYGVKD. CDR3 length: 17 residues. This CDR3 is CAISGGMKREGSYEQYF. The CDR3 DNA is TGTGCCATCAGCGGGGGCATGAAGCGGGAGGGGTCCTACGAGCAGTACTTC.

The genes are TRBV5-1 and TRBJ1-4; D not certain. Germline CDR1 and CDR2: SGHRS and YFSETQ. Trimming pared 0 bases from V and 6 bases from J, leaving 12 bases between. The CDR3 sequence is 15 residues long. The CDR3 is CASSLGEGGYEKLFF. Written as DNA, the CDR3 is TGCGCCAGCAGCTTGGGCGAGGGAGGATATGAAAAACTGTTTTTT.

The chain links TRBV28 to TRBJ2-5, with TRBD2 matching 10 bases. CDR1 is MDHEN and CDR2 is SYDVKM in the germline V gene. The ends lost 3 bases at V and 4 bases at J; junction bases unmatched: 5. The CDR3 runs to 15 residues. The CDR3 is CASSFPGLARETQYF. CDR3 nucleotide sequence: TGTGCCAGCAGTTTTCCGGGACTAGCGAGAGAGACCCAGTACTTC.

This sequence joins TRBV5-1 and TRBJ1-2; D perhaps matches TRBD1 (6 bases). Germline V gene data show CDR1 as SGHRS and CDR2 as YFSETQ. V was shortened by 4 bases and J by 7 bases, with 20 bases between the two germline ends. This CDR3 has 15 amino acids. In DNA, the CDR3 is TGCGCCAGCAGCCCCGAGGGGGGGAAAATAAGTGGCTACACCTTC. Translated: CASSPEGGKISGYTF. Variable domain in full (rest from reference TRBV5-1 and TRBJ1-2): KAGVTQTPRYLIKTRGQQVTLSCSPISGHRSVSWYQQTPGQGLQFLFEYFSETQRNKGNFPGRFSGRQFSNSRSEMNVSTLELGDSALYLCASSPEGGKISGYTFGSGTRLTVV.

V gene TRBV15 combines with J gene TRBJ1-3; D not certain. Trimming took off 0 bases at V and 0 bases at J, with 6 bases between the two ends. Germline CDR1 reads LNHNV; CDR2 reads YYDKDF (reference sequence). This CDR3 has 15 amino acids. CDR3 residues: CATSRDTASGNTIYF. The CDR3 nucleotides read TGTGCCACCAGCAGAGATACGGCCTCTGGAAACACCATATATTTT. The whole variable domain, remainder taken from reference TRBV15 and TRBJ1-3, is DAMVIQNPRYQVTQFGKPVTLSCSQTLNHNVMYWYQQKSSQAPKLLFHYYDKDFNNEADTPDNFQSRRPNTSFCFLDIRSPGLGDTAMYLCATSRDTASGNTIYFGEGSWLTVV.

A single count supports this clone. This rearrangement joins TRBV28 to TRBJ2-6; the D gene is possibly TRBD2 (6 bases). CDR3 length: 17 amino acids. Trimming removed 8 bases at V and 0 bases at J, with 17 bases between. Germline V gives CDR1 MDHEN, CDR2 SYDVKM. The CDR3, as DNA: TGTGCCAGCGGTGGAGGGGCTCCCGCCTCTGGGGCCAACGTCCTGACTTTC. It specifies CASGGGAPASGANVLTF.

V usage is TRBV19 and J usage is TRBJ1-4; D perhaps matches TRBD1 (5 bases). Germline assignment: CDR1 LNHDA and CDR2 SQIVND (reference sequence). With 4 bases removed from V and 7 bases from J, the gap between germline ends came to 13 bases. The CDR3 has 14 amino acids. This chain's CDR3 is CASSTGPGGEKLFF. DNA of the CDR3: TGTGCCAGTAGTACAGGGCCAGGTGGTGAAAAACTGTTTTTT.

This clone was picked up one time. CDR3 nucleotide sequence: TGTGCCAGCAGCGTACAAGGGCAGGGCACCTATGGCTACACCTTC. This translates into CASSVQGQGTYGYTF. The chain carries TRBV9 and TRBJ1-2, with a tentative D call TRBD1 (5 bases). Per the germline V gene, CDR1 is SGDLS and CDR2 is YYNGEE. The CDR3 totals 15 residues. The ends were cut back, 1 base at V and 4 bases at J, with 14 bases in the middle.

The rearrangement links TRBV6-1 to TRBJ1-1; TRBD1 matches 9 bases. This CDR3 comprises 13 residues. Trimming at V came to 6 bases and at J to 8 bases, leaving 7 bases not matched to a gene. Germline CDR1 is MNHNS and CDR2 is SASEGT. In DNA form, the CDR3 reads TGTGCCAGCAGCCTACAGGGGGCAGGGGAAGCTTTCTTT. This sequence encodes CASSLQGAGEAFF.

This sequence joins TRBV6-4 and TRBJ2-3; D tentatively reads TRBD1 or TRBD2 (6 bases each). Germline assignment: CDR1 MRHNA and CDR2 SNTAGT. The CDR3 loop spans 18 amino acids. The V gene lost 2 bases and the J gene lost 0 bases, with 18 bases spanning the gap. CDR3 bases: TGTGCCAGCAGTGACGTCCCCTGGGGGGCGGCAAGCACAGATACGCAGTATTTT. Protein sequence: CASSDVPWGAASTDTQYF.

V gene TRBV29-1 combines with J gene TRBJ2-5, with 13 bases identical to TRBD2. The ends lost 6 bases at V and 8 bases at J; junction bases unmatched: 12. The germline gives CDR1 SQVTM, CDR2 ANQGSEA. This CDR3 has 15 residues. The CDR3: CSVRVGTSGALTQYF. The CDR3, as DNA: TGCAGCGTGAGAGTGGGGACTAGCGGGGCCCTCACCCAGTACTTC. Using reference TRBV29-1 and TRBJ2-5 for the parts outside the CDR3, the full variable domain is SAVISQKPSRDICQRGTSLTIQCQVDSQVTMMFWYRQQPGQSLTLIATANQGSEATYESGFVIDKFPISRPNLTFSTLTVSNMSPEDSSIYLCSVRVGTSGALTQYFGPGTRLLVL.

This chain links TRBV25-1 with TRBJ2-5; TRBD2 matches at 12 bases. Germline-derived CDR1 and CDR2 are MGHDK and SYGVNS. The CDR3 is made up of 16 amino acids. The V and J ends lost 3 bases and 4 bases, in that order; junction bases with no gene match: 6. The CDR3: CASSETSGRFGETQYF. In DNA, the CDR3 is TGTGCCAGCAGTGAGACTAGCGGGAGATTCGGAGAGACCCAGTACTTC.

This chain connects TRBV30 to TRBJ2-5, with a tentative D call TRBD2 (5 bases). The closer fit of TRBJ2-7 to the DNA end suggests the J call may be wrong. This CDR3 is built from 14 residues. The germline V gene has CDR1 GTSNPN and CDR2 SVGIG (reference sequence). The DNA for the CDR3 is TGTGCCTTGGAGCGCGAGGGTTTCACCTACGAGCAGTACTTC. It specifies CALEREGFTYEQYF.

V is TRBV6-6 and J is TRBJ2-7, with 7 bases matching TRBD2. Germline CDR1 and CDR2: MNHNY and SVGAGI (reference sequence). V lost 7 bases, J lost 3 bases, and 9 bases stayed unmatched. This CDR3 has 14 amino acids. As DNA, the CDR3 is TGTGCCAGCACCAACCCCGCGGGGGACTACGAGCAGTACTTC. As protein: CASTNPAGDYEQYF.

The CDR3 region is CASSLRAPRDEKLFF. For the CDR3, the DNA is TGTGCCAGCAGCTTAAGGGCCCCAAGGGATGAAAAACTGTTTTTT. This chain uses TRBV7-8 with TRBJ1-4; D is unclear. The CDR3 runs to 15 residues. Germline CDR1 is SGHVS and CDR2 is FQNEAQ. The V gene lost 2 bases and the J gene lost 6 bases, with 13 bases spanning the gap.

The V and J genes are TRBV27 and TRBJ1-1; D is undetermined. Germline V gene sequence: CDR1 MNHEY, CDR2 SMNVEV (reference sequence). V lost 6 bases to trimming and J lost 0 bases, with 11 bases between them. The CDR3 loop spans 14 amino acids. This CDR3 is CASSWTGMNTEAFF. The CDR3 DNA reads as TGTGCCAGCAGCTGGACTGGGATGAACACTGAAGCTTTCTTT.

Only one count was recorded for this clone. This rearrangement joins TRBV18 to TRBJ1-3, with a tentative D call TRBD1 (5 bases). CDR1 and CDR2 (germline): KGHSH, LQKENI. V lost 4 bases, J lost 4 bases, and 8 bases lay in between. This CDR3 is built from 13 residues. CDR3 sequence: CASSLDSGNTIYF. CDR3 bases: TGTGCCAGCTCACTAGACAGCGGAAACACCATATATTTT.

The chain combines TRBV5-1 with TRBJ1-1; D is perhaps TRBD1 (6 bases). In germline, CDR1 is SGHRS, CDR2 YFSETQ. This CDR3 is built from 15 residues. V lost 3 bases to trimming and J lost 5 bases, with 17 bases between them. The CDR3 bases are TGCGCCAGCAGCTCTATCGGGGGGGCACAGACTGAAGCTTTCTTT. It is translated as CASSSIGGAQTEAFF.

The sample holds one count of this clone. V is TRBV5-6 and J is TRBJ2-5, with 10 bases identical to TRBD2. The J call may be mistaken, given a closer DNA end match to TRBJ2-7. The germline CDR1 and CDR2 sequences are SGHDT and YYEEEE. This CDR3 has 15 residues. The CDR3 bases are TGTGCCAGCAGCCCCAGCGGGGGGGCCGCCCACGAGCAGTACTTC. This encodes CASSPSGGAAHEQYF.

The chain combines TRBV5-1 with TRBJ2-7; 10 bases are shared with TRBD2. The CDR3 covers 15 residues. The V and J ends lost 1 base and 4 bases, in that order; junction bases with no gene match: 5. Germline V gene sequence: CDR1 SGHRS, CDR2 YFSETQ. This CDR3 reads CASSLKAGGPYEQYF. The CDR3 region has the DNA TGCGCCAGCAGCTTGAAAGCGGGGGGGCCGTACGAGCAGTACTTC.

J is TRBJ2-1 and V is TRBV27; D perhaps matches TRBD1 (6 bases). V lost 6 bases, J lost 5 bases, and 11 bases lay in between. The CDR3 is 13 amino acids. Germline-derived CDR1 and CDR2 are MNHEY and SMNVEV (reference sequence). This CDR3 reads CASSRQEDNEQFF. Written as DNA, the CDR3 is TGTGCCAGCAGCCGACAGGAAGACAATGAGCAGTTCTTC.

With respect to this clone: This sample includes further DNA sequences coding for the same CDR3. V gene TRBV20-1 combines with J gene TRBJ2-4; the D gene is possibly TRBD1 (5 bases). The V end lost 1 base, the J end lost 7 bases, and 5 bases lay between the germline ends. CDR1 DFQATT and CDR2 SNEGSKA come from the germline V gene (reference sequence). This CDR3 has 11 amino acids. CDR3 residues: CSARAGNIQYF. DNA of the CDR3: TGCAGTGCTAGAGCAGGGAACATTCAGTACTTC.

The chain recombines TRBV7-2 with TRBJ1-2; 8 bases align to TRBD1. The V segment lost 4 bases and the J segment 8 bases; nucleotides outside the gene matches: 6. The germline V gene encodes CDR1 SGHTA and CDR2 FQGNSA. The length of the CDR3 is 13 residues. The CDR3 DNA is TGTGCCAGCAGCTCTCGGACAGGGACCGGCTACACCTTC. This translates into CASSSRTGTGYTF.

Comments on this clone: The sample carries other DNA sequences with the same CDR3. The CDR3 protein is CASSLGPNSNQPQHF. CDR3 DNA: TGCGCCAGCAGCTTGGGGCCTAATAGCAATCAGCCCCAGCATTTT. This chain links TRBV5-1 with TRBJ1-5; D gene uncertain. CDR1 is SGHRS, CDR2 YFSETQ, per germline. Trimming removed 0 bases at V and 0 bases at J, with 7 bases between. The CDR3 length is 15 residues.

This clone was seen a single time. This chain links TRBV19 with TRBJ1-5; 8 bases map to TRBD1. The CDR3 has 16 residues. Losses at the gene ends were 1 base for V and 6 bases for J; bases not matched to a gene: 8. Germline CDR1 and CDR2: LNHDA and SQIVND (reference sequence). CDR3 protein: CASSIGVQGGSQPQHF. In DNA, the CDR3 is TGTGCCAGTAGTATAGGTGTACAGGGGGGAAGTCAGCCCCAGCATTTT.

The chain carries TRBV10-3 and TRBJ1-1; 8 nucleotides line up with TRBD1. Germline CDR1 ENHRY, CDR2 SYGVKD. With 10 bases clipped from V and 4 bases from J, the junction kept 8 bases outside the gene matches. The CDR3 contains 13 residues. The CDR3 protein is CATSSDRGTEAFF. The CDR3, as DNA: TGTGCCACCTCGAGCGACAGGGGCACTGAAGCTTTCTTT.

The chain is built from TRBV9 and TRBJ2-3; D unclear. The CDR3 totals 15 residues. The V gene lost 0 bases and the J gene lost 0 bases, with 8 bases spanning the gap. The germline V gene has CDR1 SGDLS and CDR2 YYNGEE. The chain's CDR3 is CASSVVSTSTDTQYF. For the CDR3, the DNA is TGTGCCAGCAGCGTAGTGAGTACGAGCACAGATACGCAGTATTTT.